What follows is one TCR beta chain and its context. The data were produced by immunoSEQ multiplex PCR, yet TCRdb's version contains in-frame clones alone and is incomplete. The data contain 2.5 million or so clones, over 85% of them singletons. The data belong to a study of shared clonotypes between healthy human individuals. The sequenced sample was naive CD4+ T cells sorted from blood. Specified subset: CD45RA+ positively selected. This TCR was recovered from a man aged 18 to 35 in good health.

The CDR3 nucleotides are TGTGCCAGTAGTCGGCGTCCGGGACAGGGGGGCCACAATGAGCAGTTCTTC. Translated: CASSRRPGQGGHNEQFF. The V and J genes are TRBV19 and TRBJ2-1, with 11 bases that match TRBD1. The V and J ends lost 5 bases and 5 bases, in that order; junction bases with no gene match: 11. Looked up from germline, CDR1 is LNHDA and CDR2 is SQIVND (reference sequence). The CDR3 is 17 amino acids.